Following are 4 T cell receptor beta chains from one sample sequenced in a study of spatial heterogeneity in lung cancer. TCRdb re-called the 5' RACE reads through MiXCR, storing one row per CDR3 protein. Of approximately 10,000 distinct CDR3 sequences listed, under 30% are singletons. Time point in this sample: blood at routine non-recurrence follow-up after resection. The source material was PBMCs, sampled at follow-up. These receptors were obtained from a female donor with early-stage non-small cell lung cancer.

This clonotype has a handful of counts. This chain uses TRBV12-3 or TRBV12-4 with TRBJ2-7, with 10 nucleotides matching TRBD1. V dropped 5 bases and J dropped 5; count of bases not matched to a gene: 9. This CDR3 contains 15 residues. The CDR3 DNA sequence: TGTGCCAGCAGTCTGGGACAGGGGAATTTCCACGAGCAGTACTTC. As protein: CASSLGQGNFHEQYF.

This clonotype was observed a handful of times. The chain links TRBV3-1 to TRBJ2-1; 15 bases agree with TRBD2. Germline V gene lookup returns CDR1 LGHDT and CDR2 YNNKEL (reference sequence). V lost 0 bases to trimming and J lost 4 bases; unmatched junction nucleotides: 7. This CDR3 comprises 19 residues. This CDR3 reads CASSQEGLAGGPGYNEQFF. CDR3 in DNA: TGTGCCAGCAGCCAAGAAGGACTAGCGGGAGGGCCGGGTTACAATGAGCAGTTCTTC.

This clonotype is categorized as medium-sized. This sequence joins TRBV7-2 and TRBJ2-7; D remains ambiguous. The CDR3 spans 13 residues. Germline V gene sequence: CDR1 SGHTA, CDR2 FQGNSA. Trimming took off 3 bases at V and 1 base at J, with 7 bases between the two ends. The chain's CDR3 is CASSLYGSYEQYF. The CDR3 coding sequence is TGTGCCAGCAGCTTGTACGGTTCCTACGAGCAGTACTTC. Drawing the rest from reference TRBV7-2 and TRBJ2-7, the complete variable domain is GAGVSQSPSNKVTEKGKDVELRCDPISGHTALYWYRQSLGQGLEFLIYFQGNSAPDKSGLPSDRFSAERTGGSVSTLTIQRTQQEDSAVYLCASSLYGSYEQYFGPGTRLTVT.

This sequence joins TRBV2 and TRBJ1-4; D is undetermined. Germline lookup yields CDR1 SNHLY and CDR2 FYNNEI. This CDR3 has 13 residues. Trimming removed 4 bases at V and 8 bases at J, with 11 bases between. CDR3 sequence reads: CASSVRLQEKLFF. Here the CDR3 DNA reads TGTGCCAGCAGTGTCCGCCTTCAGGAAAAACTGTTTTTT.